This T cell receptor (beta chain) was identified during a study of response to subunit inactivated influenza vaccine. Findings and caveats of the study: Authors suggested seasonal influenza vaccinations each recruit few new T cells.

A few counts support this clonotype. Its target is not known. TCRdb used MiXCR to reprocess the RT-PCR reads, holding one entry per CDR3 protein. The sample lists just over 300,000 distinct CDR3 sequences, 21% occurring once. This CDR3 contains 14 residues. Germline-derived CDR1 and CDR2 are MRHNA and SNTAGT. Trimming pared 0 bases from V and 5 bases from J, leaving 7 bases between. This rearrangement joins TRBV6-4 to TRBJ2-2, with D maybe TRBD2 (6 bases). The TCR was taken from a man between 50 and 70 years old who received an inactivated influenza vaccine. The sample here was PBMCs from blood, taken about 20 months after vaccination. CDR3 bases: TGTGCCAGCAGTGACTCGACTAGTACCGGGGAGCTGTTTTTT. Protein sequence: CASSDSTSTGELFF.